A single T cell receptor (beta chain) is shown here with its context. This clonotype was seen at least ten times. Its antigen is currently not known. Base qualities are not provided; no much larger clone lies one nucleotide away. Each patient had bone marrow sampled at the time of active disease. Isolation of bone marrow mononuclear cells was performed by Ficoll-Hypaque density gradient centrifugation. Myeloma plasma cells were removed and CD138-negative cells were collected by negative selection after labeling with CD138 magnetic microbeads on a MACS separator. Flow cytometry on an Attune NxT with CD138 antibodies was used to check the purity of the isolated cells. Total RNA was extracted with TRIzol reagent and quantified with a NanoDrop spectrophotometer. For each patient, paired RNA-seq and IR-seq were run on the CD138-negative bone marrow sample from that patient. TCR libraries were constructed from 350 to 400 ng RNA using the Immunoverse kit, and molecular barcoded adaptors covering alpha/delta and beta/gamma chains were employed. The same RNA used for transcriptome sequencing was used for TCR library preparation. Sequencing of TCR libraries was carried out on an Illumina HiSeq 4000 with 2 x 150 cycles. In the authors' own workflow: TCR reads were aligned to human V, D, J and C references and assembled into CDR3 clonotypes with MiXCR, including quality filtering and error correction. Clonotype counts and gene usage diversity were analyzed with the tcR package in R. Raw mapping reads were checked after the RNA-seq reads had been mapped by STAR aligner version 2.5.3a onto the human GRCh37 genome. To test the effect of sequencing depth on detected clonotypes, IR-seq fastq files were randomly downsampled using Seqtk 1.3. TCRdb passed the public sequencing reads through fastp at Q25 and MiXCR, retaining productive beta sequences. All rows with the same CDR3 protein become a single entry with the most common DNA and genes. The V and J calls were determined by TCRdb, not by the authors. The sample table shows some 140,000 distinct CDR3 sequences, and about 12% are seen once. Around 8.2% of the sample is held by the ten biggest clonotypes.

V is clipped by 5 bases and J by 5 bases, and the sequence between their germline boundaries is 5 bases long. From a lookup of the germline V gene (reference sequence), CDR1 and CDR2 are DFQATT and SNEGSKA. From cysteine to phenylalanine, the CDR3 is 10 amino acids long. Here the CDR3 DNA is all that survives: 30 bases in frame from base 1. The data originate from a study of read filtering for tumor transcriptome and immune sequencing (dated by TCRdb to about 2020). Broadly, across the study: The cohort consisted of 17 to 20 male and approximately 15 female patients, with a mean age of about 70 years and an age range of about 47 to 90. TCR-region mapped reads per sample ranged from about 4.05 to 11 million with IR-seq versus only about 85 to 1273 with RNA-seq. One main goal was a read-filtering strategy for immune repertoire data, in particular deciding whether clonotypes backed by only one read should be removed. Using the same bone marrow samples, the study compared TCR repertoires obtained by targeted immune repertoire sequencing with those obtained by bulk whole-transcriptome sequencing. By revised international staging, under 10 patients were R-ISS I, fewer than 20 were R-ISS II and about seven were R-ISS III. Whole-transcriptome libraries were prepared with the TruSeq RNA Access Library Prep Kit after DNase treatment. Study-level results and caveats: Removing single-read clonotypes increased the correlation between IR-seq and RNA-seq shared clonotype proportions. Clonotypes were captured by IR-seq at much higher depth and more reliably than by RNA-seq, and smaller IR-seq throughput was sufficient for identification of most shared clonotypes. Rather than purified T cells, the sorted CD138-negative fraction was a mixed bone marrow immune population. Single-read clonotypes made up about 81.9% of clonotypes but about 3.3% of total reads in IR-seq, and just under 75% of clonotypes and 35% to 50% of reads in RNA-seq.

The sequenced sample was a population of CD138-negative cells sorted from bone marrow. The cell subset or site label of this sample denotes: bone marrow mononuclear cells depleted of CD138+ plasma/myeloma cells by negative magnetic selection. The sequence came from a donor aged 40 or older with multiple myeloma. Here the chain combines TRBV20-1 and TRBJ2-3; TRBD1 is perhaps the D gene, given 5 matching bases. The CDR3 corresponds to CSAQGDTQYF. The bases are TGCAGTGCTCAGGGAGATACGCAGTATTTT.